These 3 T cell receptor beta chains were sequenced from one sample in a study of blood T cell repertoires in COVID-19. Using immunoSEQ multiplex PCR, the repertoire was profiled, and TCRdb retains in-frame clones only, with some absent. The table lists under 75,000 clones, approximately 77% of them singletons. The sample consisted of peripheral blood. The receptors stem from a woman aged 65 to 85 with COVID-19, enrolled during active disease.

The J gene is TRBJ2-7, the V gene TRBV5-6, with a tentative D call TRBD1 (6 bases). This CDR3 comprises 14 residues. Germline V gene sequence: CDR1 SGHDT, CDR2 YYEEEE. Trimming left V 3 bases short and J 2 bases short, with 12 bases between. CDR3 nucleotides: TGTGCCAGCAGCTCAACGGGACAAACCTACGAGCAGTACTTC. Its protein is CASSSTGQTYEQYF. Using reference TRBV5-6 and TRBJ2-7 for the parts outside the CDR3, the full variable domain is DAGVTQSPTHLIKTRGQQVTLRCSPKSGHDTVSWYQQALGQGPQFIFQYYEEEERQRGNFPDRFSGHQFPNYSSELNVNALLLGDSALYLCASSSTGQTYEQYFGPGTRLTVT.

Only a few counts were recorded for this clone. CDR3 loop: CATSRDRRTGKYNEQFF. The CDR3 DNA follows: TGTGCCACCAGCAGAGATCGTCGCACAGGAAAGTACAATGAGCAGTTCTTC. The chain is built from TRBV15 and TRBJ2-1; perhaps TRBD1 as D (5 bases). Germline V gives CDR1 LNHNV, CDR2 YYDKDF (reference sequence). This CDR3 has 17 residues. Deletions cut 0 bases from V and 4 bases from J, with 16 bases between.

The rearrangement uses TRBV14 and TRBJ2-7, with 9 bases that match TRBD1. The CDR3 totals 15 residues. The V gene's germline CDR1 is SGHDN and CDR2 FVKESK. After removal of 1 base from V and 3 bases from J, the junction contained 4 bases not matched to a gene. The CDR3 loop is CASSQAGTGSYEQYV. The DNA of the CDR3 is TGTGCCAGCAGCCAAGCCGGGACAGGGAGCTACGAGCAGTACGTC.